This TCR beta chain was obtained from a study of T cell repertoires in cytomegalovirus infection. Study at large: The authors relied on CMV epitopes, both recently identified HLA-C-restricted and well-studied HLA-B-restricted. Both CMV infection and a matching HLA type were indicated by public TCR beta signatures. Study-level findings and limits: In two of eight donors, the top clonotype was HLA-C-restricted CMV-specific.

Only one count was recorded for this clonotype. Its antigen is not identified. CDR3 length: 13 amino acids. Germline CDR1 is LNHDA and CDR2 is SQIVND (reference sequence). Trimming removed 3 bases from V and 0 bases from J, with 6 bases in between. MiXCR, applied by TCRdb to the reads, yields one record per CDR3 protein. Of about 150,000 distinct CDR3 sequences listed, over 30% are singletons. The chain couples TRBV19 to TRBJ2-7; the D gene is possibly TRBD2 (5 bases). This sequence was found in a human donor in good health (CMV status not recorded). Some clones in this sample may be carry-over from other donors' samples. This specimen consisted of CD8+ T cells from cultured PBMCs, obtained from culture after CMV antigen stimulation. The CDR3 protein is CASSIGISYEQYF. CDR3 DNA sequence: TGTGCCAGTAGTATCGGGATCTCCTACGAGCAGTACTTC.